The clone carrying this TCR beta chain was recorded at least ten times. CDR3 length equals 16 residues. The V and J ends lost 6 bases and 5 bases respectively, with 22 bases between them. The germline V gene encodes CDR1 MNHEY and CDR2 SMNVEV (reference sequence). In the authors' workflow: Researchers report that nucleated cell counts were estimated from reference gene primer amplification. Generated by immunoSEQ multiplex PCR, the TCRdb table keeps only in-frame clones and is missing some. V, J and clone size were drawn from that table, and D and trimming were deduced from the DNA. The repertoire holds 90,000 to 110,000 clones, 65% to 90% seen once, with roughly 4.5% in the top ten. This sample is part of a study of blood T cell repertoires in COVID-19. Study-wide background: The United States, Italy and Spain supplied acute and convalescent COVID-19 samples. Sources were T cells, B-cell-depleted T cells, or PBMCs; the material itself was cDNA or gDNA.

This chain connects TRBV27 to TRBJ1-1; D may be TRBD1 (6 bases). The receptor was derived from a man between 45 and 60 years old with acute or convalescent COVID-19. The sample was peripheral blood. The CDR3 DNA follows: TGTGCCAGCAGCCCGGGACATTTCCCACGTCGGACTGAAGCTTTCTTT. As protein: CASSPGHFPRRTEAFF.